These 23 T cell receptor beta chains came from one sample sequenced in a study of graft-versus-host responses after intestinal transplantation. TCRdb's copy holds only in-frame clones and misses some; the assay was immunoSEQ multiplex PCR. The table lists roughly 100,000 clones, 80% to 95% of them singletons. These TCRs are of unknown antigen specificity. The starting material was unstimulated CD8+ T cells sorted from spleen or lymph node cells, obtained before intestinal transplant. The source is a human donor who received an intestinal transplant.

This chain joins TRBV21-1 and TRBJ2-5; TRBD1 reflects the table's D call only, with no check against the DNA. TRBV21-1 counts as a pseudogene. The CDR3 length is 15 residues. CDR3 nucleotides: TGTGCCAGCAGCAAAGGGGTCAGGGTTAAAGAGACCCAGTACTTC. Translating gives CASSKGVRVKETQYF.

The J gene is TRBJ2-7, the V gene TRBV7-8; D perhaps matches TRBD1 (6 bases). From germline, CDR1 is SGHVS and CDR2 FQNEAQ. V was cut by 4 bases and J by 4 bases, with 26 bases left in between. The CDR3 contains 18 residues. CDR3 bases: TGTGCCAGCAGCTCACCCGCAGGGGCAAGGGGGTCGTTTTACGAGCAGTACTTC. This sequence encodes CASSSPAGARGSFYEQYF.

This chain uses TRBV5-4 with TRBJ1-2; D ambiguous. CDR1 and CDR2 (germline): SGHNT, YYREEE (reference sequence). This CDR3 comprises 16 residues. V lost 3 bases and J lost 5, with 20 bases in between. The CDR3 spells CASSSAMSSDNYGYTF. CDR3 nucleotides: TGTGCCAGCAGCTCGGCGATGTCGTCAGACAATTATGGCTACACCTTC. The full variable domain, its missing parts supplied by reference TRBV5-4 and TRBJ1-2, is ETGVTQSPTHLIKTRGQQVTLRCSSQSGHNTVSWYQQALGQGPQFIFQYYREEENGRGNFPPRFSGLQFPNYSSELNVNALELDDSALYLCASSSAMSSDNYGYTFGSGTRLTVV.

The CDR3 DNA follows: TGTGCCAGCAGCCCGACAAGGGGGCTTCACACTGAAGCTTTCTTT. It is translated as CASSPTRGLHTEAFF. The rearrangement uses TRBV7-9 and TRBJ1-1; 7 bases line up with TRBD1. The V segment lost 5 bases and the J segment 3 bases; nucleotides outside the gene matches: 9. This CDR3 has 15 amino acids. CDR1 and CDR2 from the germline V gene are SEHNR and FQNEAQ (reference sequence).

The chain couples TRBV5-6 to TRBJ1-1; the D is unclear. CDR1 is SGHDT, CDR2 YYEEEE, per germline. This CDR3 has 12 amino acids. The V end lost 2 bases, the J end lost 4 bases, and 6 bases lay between the germline ends. Here the CDR3 reads CASSFSVTEAFF. In nucleotides, the CDR3 is TGTGCCAGCAGCTTTAGCGTCACTGAAGCTTTCTTT.

This rearrangement joins TRBV12-2 to TRBJ2-1; the table assigns TRBD2, which was not confirmed against the DNA. TRBV12-2 corresponds to a pseudogene. The CDR3 runs to 15 residues. The CDR3 here is CASRLGLAAYNEQFF. Here the CDR3 DNA reads TGTGCAAGTCGCTTAGGGCTAGCGGCCTACAATGAGCAGTTCTTC.

The chain uses TRBV4-3 and TRBJ2-7; no definite D call. This CDR3 is 15 amino acids long. The germline V and J ends were trimmed by 6 bases and 0 bases, with 15 bases remaining between them. Germline-derived CDR1 and CDR2 are LGHNA and YSLEER. The CDR3: CASRLTSQSSYEQYF. CDR3 sequence (DNA): TGCGCCAGCAGACTGACCTCCCAAAGCTCCTACGAGCAGTACTTC.

The chain recombines TRBV19 with TRBJ1-3; possible D gene TRBD1, 5 bases. CDR3 length: 13 amino acids. Germline V gene sequence: CDR1 LNHDA, CDR2 SQIVND (reference sequence). V gave up 7 bases and J gave up 3 bases, with 10 bases separating them. CDR3 DNA: TGTGCCAGTACCTTCGGGGGTGGAAACACCATATATTTT. It encodes CASTFGGGNTIYF.

The chain combines TRBV2 with TRBJ2-2, with 9 bases lining up with TRBD1. CDR3 length: 18 amino acids. Germline CDR1 reads SNHLY; CDR2 reads FYNNEI. V dropped 4 bases and J dropped 3; count of bases not matched to a gene: 12. CDR3: CASSGGPGQGLDTGELFF. For the CDR3, the DNA is TGTGCCAGCAGTGGAGGGCCGGGACAGGGATTGGACACCGGGGAGCTGTTTTTT.

V and J are TRBV27 and TRBJ2-7, with D perhaps matching TRBD1 (5 bases). Germline CDR1 and CDR2: MNHEY and SMNVEV (reference sequence). CDR3 length: 11 amino acids. Trimming removed 10 bases from V and 7 bases from J, with 14 bases in between. CDR3 residues: CATPKGREQYF. CDR3 coding DNA: TGTGCCACCCCTAAGGGGCGAGAGCAGTACTTC.

The genes are TRBV5-1 and TRBJ2-2, with D uncertain. V was pared by 0 bases and J by 3 bases, with 12 bases between. CDR3 length: 16 residues. CDR1 is SGHRS and CDR2 is YFSETQ in the germline V gene. CDR3 sequence (DNA): TGCGCCAGCAGCTTGGAGAGCTTCACGGACACCGGGGAGCTGTTTTTT. It encodes CASSLESFTDTGELFF.

V and J are TRBV4-1 and TRBJ1-5; 7 positions agree with TRBD1. Germline CDR1 and CDR2: MGHRA and YSYEKL. The ends lost 0 bases at V and 5 bases at J; junction bases unmatched: 10. The CDR3 extends over 17 amino acids. The chain's CDR3 is CASSQDHTDRMYQPQHF. The CDR3 DNA reads as TGCGCCAGCAGCCAAGATCACACGGACAGGATGTATCAGCCCCAGCATTTT.

In its sample, this clone was seen a few times. This chain joins TRBV4-1 and TRBJ1-1; D is ambiguous. The germline V gene encodes CDR1 MGHRA and CDR2 YSYEKL. This CDR3 is built from 13 residues. With 1 base removed from V and 11 bases from J, the gap between germline ends came to 14 bases. DNA of the CDR3: TGCGCCAGCAGCCAAGTAGGAGGGCCCCTGGCTTTCTTT. This encodes CASSQVGGPLAFF.

The V gene is TRBV27, the J gene TRBJ2-1, with D maybe TRBD2 (6 bases). CDR3 size: 16 residues. The V gene's germline CDR1 is MNHEY and CDR2 SMNVEV (reference sequence). V was cut by 2 bases and J by 4 bases, with 15 bases left in between. The DNA of the CDR3 is TGTGCCAGCAGTTTAGAGGGGTGGAGGGGTTACAATGAGCAGTTCTTC. Translation: CASSLEGWRGYNEQFF.

The V and J genes are TRBV11-2 and TRBJ1-2, with D possibly being TRBD1 (5 bases). The CDR3 has 16 residues. Germline CDR1 is SGHAT and CDR2 is FQNNGV. The ends were cut back, 4 bases at V and 2 bases at J, with 17 bases in the middle. The CDR3 loop is CASSSRDPGANYGYTF. CDR3 nucleotides: TGTGCCAGCAGCTCGCGGGACCCGGGAGCGAACTATGGCTACACCTTC.

The chain combines TRBV5-1 with TRBJ2-3; the D gene is possibly TRBD1 (6 bases). The CDR3 spans 17 residues. Trimming stripped 2 bases from V and 2 bases from J, with 18 bases between. From germline, CDR1 is SGHRS and CDR2 YFSETQ. The CDR3 is CASSLKNRDQVTDTQYF. The CDR3 DNA reads TGCGCCAGCAGCTTAAAAAACAGGGACCAGGTCACAGATACGCAGTATTTT.

The J gene is TRBJ1-2, the V gene TRBV6-1, with unresolved D. CDR3 length: 13 amino acids. Trimming cost V 8 bases and J 0 bases, with 10 bases left between them. CDR1 is MNHNS and CDR2 is SASEGT in the germline V gene. The DNA of the CDR3 is TGTGCCAGCGGCTTTAGAGCTAACTATGGCTACACCTTC. This translates into CASGFRANYGYTF.

This clone turned up a few times. The chain employs TRBV30 and TRBJ1-2; D is uncertain. This CDR3 is 16 amino acids long. Germline V CDR1 and CDR2: GTSNPN, SVGIG (reference sequence). V dropped 4 bases and J dropped 7 bases, with 25 bases sitting between them. Here the CDR3 DNA reads TGTGCCTGGAACCTTAGCCCCAATTTTCGACCGGGTGGCTACACCTTC. It yields the protein CAWNLSPNFRPGGYTF.

As to this clone: The junction does not match germline at one end; this may be a read error. V usage is TRBV13 and J usage is TRBJ2-1, with D maybe TRBD1 (5 bases). The CDR3 is 12 amino acids. Germline V gene data show CDR1 as PRHDT and CDR2 as FYEKMQ (reference sequence). The CDR3 DNA reads TGTGCCAGCAACTTAAGGGGTAATGAGCAGTTCTTC. This codes for CASNLRGNEQFF. Full variable domain (rest looked up from reference TRBV13 and TRBJ2-1): AAGVIQSPRHLIKEKRETATLKCYPIPRHDTVYWYQQGPGQDPQFLISFYEKMQSDKGSIPDRFSAQQFSDYHSELNMSSLELGDSALYFCASNLRGNEQFFGPGTRLTVL.

The CDR3 spells CASIEAHSYEQYF. CDR3 coding DNA: TGTGCCAGCATTGAAGCCCACTCCTACGAGCAGTACTTC. This chain connects TRBV6-5 to TRBJ2-7; no firm D call. Germline V gene lookup returns CDR1 MNHEY and CDR2 SVGAGI. The CDR3 extends over 13 amino acids. V shed 7 bases and J shed 0 bases, with 10 bases lying between them.

The chain couples TRBV7-2 to TRBJ1-4, with a possible D match to TRBD1 (6 bases). The germline V and J ends were trimmed by 4 bases and 7 bases, with 22 bases remaining between them. Germline V gene data show CDR1 as SGHTA and CDR2 as FQGNSA. This CDR3 region has 17 residues. The CDR3 here is CASSYLGRDGGSEKLFF. CDR3 DNA: TGTGCCAGCAGCTACCTAGGGCGGGACGGGGGCAGTGAAAAACTGTTTTTT. Together with reference TRBV7-2 and TRBJ1-4, the CDR3 gives the full variable domain: GAGVSQSPSNKVTEKGKDVELRCDPISGHTALYWYRQSLGQGLEFLIYFQGNSAPDKSGLPSDRFSAERTGGSVSTLTIQRTQQEDSAVYLCASSYLGRDGGSEKLFFGSGTQLSVL.

The chain carries TRBV7-6 and TRBJ1-5; TRBD1 agrees at 7 bases. Per germline, CDR1 SGHVS and CDR2 FNYEAQ. V lost 4 bases and J lost 0; bases outside the gene matches: 3. This CDR3 has 15 residues. CDR3 in DNA: TGTGCCAGCAGCTCCTCAGGGGGTAGCAATCAGCCCCAGCATTTT. Its protein product is CASSSSGGSNQPQHF.

The chain links TRBV14 to TRBJ2-7, with 7 bases identical to TRBD1. The V and J ends lost 0 bases and 3 bases, in that order; junction bases with no gene match: 2. The CDR3 contains 14 residues. Germline V gene sequence: CDR1 SGHDN, CDR2 FVKESK. The CDR3 DNA reads as TGTGCCAGCAGCCAAGAACCAGGGGGCTACGAGCAGTACTTC. Its translation is CASSQEPGGYEQYF.